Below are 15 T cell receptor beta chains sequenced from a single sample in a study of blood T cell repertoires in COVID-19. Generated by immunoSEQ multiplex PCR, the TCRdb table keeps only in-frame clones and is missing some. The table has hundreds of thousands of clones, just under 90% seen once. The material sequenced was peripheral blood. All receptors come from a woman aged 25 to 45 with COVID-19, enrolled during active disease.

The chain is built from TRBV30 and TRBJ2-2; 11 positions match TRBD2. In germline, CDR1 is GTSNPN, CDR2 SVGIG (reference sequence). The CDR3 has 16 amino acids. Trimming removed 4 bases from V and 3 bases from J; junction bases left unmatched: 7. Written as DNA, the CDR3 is TGTGCCTGGAAAGGTAGCGGGGGGGTACACACCGGGGAGCTGTTTTTT. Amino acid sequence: CAWKGSGGVHTGELFF.

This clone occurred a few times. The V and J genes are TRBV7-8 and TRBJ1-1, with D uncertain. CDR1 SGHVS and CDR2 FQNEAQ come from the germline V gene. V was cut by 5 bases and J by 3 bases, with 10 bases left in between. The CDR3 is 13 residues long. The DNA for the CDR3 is TGTGCCAGCAGCCCTGGGAGGGACACTGAAGCTTTCTTT. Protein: CASSPGRDTEAFF.

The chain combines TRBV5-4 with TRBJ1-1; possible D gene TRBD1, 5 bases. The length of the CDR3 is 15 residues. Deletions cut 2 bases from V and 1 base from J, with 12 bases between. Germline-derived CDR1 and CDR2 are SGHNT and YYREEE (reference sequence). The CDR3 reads CASSFSLGQNTEAFF. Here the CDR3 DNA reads TGTGCCAGCAGCTTCTCCCTAGGACAGAACACTGAAGCTTTCTTT.

DNA of the CDR3: TGCGCCAGCAGCTTGCGCGCTAGCACAGATACGCAGTATTTT. Its translation is CASSLRASTDTQYF. The chain joins TRBV5-1 to TRBJ2-3; D is undetermined. V was clipped by 1 base and J by 0 bases, with 6 bases between them. This CDR3 is built from 14 residues. Germline values: CDR1 SGHRS, CDR2 YFSETQ. The complete variable domain, with remaining parts taken from reference TRBV5-1 and TRBJ2-3, reads KAGVTQTPRYLIKTRGQQVTLSCSPISGHRSVSWYQQTPGQGLQFLFEYFSETQRNKGNFPGRFSGRQFSNSRSEMNVSTLELGDSALYLCASSLRASTDTQYFGPGTRLTVL.

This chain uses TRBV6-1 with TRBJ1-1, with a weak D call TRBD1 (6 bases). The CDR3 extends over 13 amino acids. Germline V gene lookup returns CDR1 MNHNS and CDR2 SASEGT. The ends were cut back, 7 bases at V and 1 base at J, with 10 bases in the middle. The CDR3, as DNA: TGTGCCAGCATGGGGACAACGAACACTGAAGCTTTCTTT. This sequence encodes CASMGTTNTEAFF.

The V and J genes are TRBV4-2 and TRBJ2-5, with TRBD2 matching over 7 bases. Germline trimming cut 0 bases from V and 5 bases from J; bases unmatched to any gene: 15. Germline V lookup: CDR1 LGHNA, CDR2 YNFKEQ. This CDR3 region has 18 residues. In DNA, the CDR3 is TGTGCCAGCAGCCAAGATAGTATCCAGGGCGGGAGAATGGAGACCCAGTACTTC. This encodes CASSQDSIQGGRMETQYF.

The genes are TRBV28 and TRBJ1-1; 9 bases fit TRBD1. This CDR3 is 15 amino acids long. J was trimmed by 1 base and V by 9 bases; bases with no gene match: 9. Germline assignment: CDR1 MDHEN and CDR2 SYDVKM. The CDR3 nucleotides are TGTGCCAGTCTCGACAGGGGGACGTCGAACACTGAAGCTTTCTTT. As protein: CASLDRGTSNTEAFF.

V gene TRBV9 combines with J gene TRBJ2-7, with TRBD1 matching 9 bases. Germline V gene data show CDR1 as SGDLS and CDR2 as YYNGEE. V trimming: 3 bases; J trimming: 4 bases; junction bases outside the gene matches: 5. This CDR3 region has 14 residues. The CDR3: CASSASQGAYEQYF. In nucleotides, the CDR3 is TGTGCCAGCAGCGCTTCACAGGGGGCGTACGAGCAGTACTTC.

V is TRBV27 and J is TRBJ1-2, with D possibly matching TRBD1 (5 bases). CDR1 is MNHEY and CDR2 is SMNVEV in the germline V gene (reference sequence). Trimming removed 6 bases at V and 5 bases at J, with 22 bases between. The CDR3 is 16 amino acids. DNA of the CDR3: TGTGCCAGCAGCCTCCTACCGGGACCGGGGGGTTATGGCTACACCTTC. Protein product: CASSLLPGPGGYGYTF.

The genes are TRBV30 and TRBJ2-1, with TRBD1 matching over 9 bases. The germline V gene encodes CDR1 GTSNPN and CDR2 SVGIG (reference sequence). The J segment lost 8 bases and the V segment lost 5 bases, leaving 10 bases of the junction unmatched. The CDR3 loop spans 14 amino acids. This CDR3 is CAWAPGQGFHEQFF. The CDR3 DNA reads TGTGCCTGGGCTCCGGGACAGGGTTTCCATGAGCAGTTCTTC.

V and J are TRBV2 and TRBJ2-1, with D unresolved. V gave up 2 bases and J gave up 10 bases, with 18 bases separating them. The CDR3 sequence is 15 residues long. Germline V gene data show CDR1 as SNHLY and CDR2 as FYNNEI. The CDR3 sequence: CASSETGDLLGEQFF. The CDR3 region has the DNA TGTGCCAGCAGTGAAACCGGAGACCTTCTTGGGGAGCAGTTCTTC.

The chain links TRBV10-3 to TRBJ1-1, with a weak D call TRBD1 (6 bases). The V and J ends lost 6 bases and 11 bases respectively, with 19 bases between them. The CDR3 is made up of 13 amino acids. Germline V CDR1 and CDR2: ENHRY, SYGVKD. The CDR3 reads CAIRTTGIERAFF. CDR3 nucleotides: TGTGCCATCAGAACAACAGGGATTGAAAGGGCTTTCTTT.

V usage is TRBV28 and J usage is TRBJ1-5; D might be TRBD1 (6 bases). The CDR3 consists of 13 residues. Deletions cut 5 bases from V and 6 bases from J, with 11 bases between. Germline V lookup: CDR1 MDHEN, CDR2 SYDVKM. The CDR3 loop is CASSLRGSQPQHF. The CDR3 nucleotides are TGTGCCAGCAGTCTCAGGGGTAGTCAGCCCCAGCATTTT.

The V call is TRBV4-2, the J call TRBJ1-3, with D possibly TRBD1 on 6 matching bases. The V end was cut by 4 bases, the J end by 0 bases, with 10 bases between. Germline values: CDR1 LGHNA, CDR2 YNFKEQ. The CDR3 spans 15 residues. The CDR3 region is CASSLGTNSGNTIYF. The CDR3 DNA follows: TGTGCCAGCAGCCTAGGGACAAACTCTGGAAACACCATATATTTT.

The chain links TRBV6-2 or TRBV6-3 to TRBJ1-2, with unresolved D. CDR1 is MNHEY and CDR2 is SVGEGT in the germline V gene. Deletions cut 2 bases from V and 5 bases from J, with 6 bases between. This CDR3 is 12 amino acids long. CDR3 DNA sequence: TGTGCCAGCAGTTACGGCCCTTATGGCTACACCTTC. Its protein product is CASSYGPYGYTF.